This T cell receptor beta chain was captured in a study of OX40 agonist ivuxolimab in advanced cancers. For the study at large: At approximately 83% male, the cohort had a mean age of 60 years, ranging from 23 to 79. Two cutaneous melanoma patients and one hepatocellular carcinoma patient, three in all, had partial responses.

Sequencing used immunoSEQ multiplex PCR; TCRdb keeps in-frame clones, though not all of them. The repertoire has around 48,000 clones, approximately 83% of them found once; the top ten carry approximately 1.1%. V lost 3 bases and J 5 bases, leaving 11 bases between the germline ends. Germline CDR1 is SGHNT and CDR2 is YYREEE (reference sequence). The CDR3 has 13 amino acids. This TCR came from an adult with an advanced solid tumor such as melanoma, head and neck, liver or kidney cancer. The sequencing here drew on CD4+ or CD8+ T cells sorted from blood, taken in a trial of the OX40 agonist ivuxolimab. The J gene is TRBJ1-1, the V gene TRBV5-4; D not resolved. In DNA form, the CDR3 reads TGTGCCAGCAGCTCGGTCGCGTATACTGAAGCTTTCTTT. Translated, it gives CASSSVAYTEAFF. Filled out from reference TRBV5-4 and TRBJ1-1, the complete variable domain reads ETGVTQSPTHLIKTRGQQVTLRCSSQSGHNTVSWYQQALGQGPQFIFQYYREEENGRGNFPPRFSGLQFPNYSSELNVNALELDDSALYLCASSSVAYTEAFFGQGTRLTVV.